A single sample gave rise to the 20 T cell receptor beta chains below, sequenced in a study of blood T cell repertoires in COVID-19 (dated by TCRdb to about 2020). To prepare the library, the immunoSEQ multiplex PCR assay was applied. This immuneACCESS table, as held by TCRdb, lists in-frame sequences with V and J called but not all clones. Of the missing ones, under half trace to an unresolved V gene in checked studies; the others have no known cause. This sample gives 90,000 to 130,000 clones in total; around 76% of them show up just once. The ten largest account for less than 4% of the sample. Sequencing used peripheral blood. These receptors originate from a woman older than 75 with acute or convalescent COVID-19.

The V call is TRBV5-1, the J call TRBJ2-1, with a possible D match to TRBD2 (6 bases). Germline V gene data show CDR1 as SGHRS and CDR2 as YFSETQ. The CDR3 has 14 residues. V lost 3 bases and J lost 4, with 11 bases in between. In DNA form, the CDR3 reads TGCGCCAGCAGCTCCGGGAGTTCATACAATGAGCAGTTCTTC. Translating it yields CASSSGSSYNEQFF.

This chain joins TRBV18 and TRBJ2-7; a weak D match, TRBD2 (6 bases). CDR1 KGHSH and CDR2 LQKENI come from the germline V gene. V shed 0 bases and J shed 4 bases, with 16 bases lying between them. This CDR3 has 16 residues. The CDR3 region has the DNA TGTGCCAGCTCACCACCAACCAATTTCGGGGGATACGAGCAGTACTTC. This codes for CASSPPTNFGGYEQYF.

The chain uses TRBV18 and TRBJ2-3, with 7 bases identical to TRBD1. The CDR3 runs to 15 residues. The trim removed 3 bases at V and 1 base at J, leaving 4 bases unmatched. In germline, CDR1 is KGHSH, CDR2 LQKENI. Written as DNA, the CDR3 is TGTGCCAGCTCACCTAACCAGGGGGGCACAGATACGCAGTATTTT. Translated: CASSPNQGGTDTQYF.

V gene TRBV9 combines with J gene TRBJ1-1, with TRBD1 as a possible D gene (5 bases). CDR1 is SGDLS and CDR2 is YYNGEE in the germline V gene. Trimming left V 0 bases short and J 7 bases short, with 10 bases between. The CDR3 runs to 13 residues. CDR3 residues: CASSVEWGGEAFF. The CDR3 region has the DNA TGTGCCAGCAGCGTAGAGTGGGGGGGTGAAGCTTTCTTT.

V usage is TRBV5-4 and J usage is TRBJ2-1, with 9 positions matching TRBD1. J was trimmed by 6 bases and V by 4 bases; bases with no gene match: 5. CDR3 length: 14 residues. CDR1 is SGHNT, CDR2 YYREEE, per germline (reference sequence). The CDR3 DNA reads as TGTGCCAGCAGCACGGACAGGGGAGGCAATGAGCAGTTCTTC. Translation gives CASSTDRGGNEQFF.

The gene calls are TRBV9 and TRBJ1-6; D ambiguous. There are 11 residues in the CDR3. Germline V gives CDR1 SGDLS, CDR2 YYNGEE. The V gene lost 0 bases and the J gene lost 10 bases, with 2 bases spanning the gap. CDR3 amino acids: CASSVASPLHF. CDR3 sequence (DNA): TGTGCCAGCAGCGTAGCATCACCCCTCCACTTT.

This clone was seen more than once but under ten times. This sequence joins TRBV18 and TRBJ1-1, with D maybe TRBD1 (5 bases). This CDR3 spans 13 amino acids. V was clipped by 3 bases and J by 7 bases, with 12 bases between them. Germline V gene lookup returns CDR1 KGHSH and CDR2 LQKENI. The CDR3 region is CASSPPHDSEAFF. The CDR3 bases are TGTGCCAGCTCACCTCCCCACGACAGTGAAGCTTTCTTT.

Of note for this clone: Within the sample, other DNA sequences also encode this same CDR3. The chain has TRBV5-1 and TRBJ2-1; 10 positions match TRBD2. V shed 2 bases and J 4 bases; nucleotides not matched to a gene: 3. Per the germline V gene, CDR1 is SGHRS and CDR2 is YFSETQ. The CDR3 consists of 15 residues. CDR3 in amino acids: CASSLGTSAYNEQFF. CDR3 nucleotides: TGCGCCAGCAGCTTAGGGACTAGCGCTTACAATGAGCAGTTCTTC. Filled out from reference TRBV5-1 and TRBJ2-1, the complete variable domain reads KAGVTQTPRYLIKTRGQQVTLSCSPISGHRSVSWYQQTPGQGLQFLFEYFSETQRNKGNFPGRFSGRQFSNSRSEMNVSTLELGDSALYLCASSLGTSAYNEQFFGPGTRLTVL.

This chain joins TRBV7-2 and TRBJ1-3, with D unclear. The CDR3 contains 13 residues. The ends were cut back, 5 bases at V and 9 bases at J, with 14 bases in the middle. Germline V gene lookup returns CDR1 SGHTA and CDR2 FQGNSA. CDR3: CASSPDPGGTIYF. In DNA, the CDR3 is TGTGCCAGCAGCCCAGACCCTGGAGGCACCATATATTTT. The variable domain in full, completed from reference TRBV7-2 and TRBJ1-3, reads GAGVSQSPSNKVTEKGKDVELRCDPISGHTALYWYRQSLGQGLEFLIYFQGNSAPDKSGLPSDRFSAERTGGSVSTLTIQRTQQEDSAVYLCASSPDPGGTIYFGEGSWLTVV.

The chain recombines TRBV5-4 with TRBJ2-1, with TRBD2 identical over 11 bases. The CDR3 covers 15 residues. J lost 9 bases, V lost 4 bases, and 9 bases had no gene match. CDR1 is SGHNT, CDR2 YYREEE, per germline (reference sequence). This CDR3 is CASSVTSGIGREQFF. The DNA of the CDR3 is TGTGCCAGCAGCGTGACTAGCGGGATCGGGCGTGAGCAGTTCTTC.

This rearrangement joins TRBV27 to TRBJ2-7; 9 bases map to TRBD2. The CDR3 runs 14 residues. V trimming: 6 bases; J trimming: 0 bases; junction bases outside the gene matches: 3. Germline V gene lookup returns CDR1 MNHEY and CDR2 SMNVEV (reference sequence). In nucleotides, the CDR3 is TGTGCCAGCAGACTAGCGGGTCTCTCCTACGAGCAGTACTTC. Its protein product is CASRLAGLSYEQYF.

The chain couples TRBV3-1 (or the pseudogene TRBV3-2) to TRBJ1-1; D not certain. Germline CDR1 is LGHDT and CDR2 is YNNKEL (reference sequence). CDR3 size: 12 residues. Trimming shortened V by 0 bases and J by 6 bases, and 5 bases separated the two germline ends. DNA of the CDR3: TGTGCCAGCAGCCAAGAGAGGGCTGAAGCTTTCTTT. It specifies CASSQERAEAFF.

The V gene is TRBV4-3, the J gene TRBJ2-2; 8 bases line up with TRBD1. The CDR3 is 16 amino acids. V shed 1 base and J 6 bases; nucleotides not matched to a gene: 7. Germline V gene data show CDR1 as LGHNA and CDR2 as YSLEER. CDR3 in DNA: TGCGCCAGCAGCCAAGGGGCAGGGGGCGCCCCCGGGGAGCTGTTTTTT. This translates into CASSQGAGGAPGELFF.

This clone was observed a few times. The V gene is TRBV4-3, the J gene TRBJ1-4; D gene ambiguous. V lost 1 base, J lost 4 bases, and 7 bases lay in between. The CDR3 loop spans 14 amino acids. Germline V gives CDR1 LGHNA, CDR2 YSLEER. CDR3 in amino acids: CASSQAQFNEKLFF. The CDR3 bases are TGCGCCAGCAGCCAAGCACAATTTAATGAAAAACTGTTTTTT.

This clone came up a few times. V gene TRBV6-5 combines with J gene TRBJ1-2; TRBD1 matches 8 bases. V was clipped by 6 bases and J by 5 bases; unmatched bases: 11. The CDR3 spans 15 residues. Germline assignment: CDR1 MNHEY and CDR2 SVGAGI. CDR3: CASRYGDRGVYGYTF. In nucleotides, the CDR3 is TGTGCCAGCAGGTACGGCGACAGGGGAGTTTATGGCTACACCTTC.

The V gene is TRBV6-5, the J gene TRBJ2-7; 7 bases agree with TRBD1. With 9 bases clipped from V and 3 bases from J, the junction kept 5 bases outside the gene matches. Germline V gene lookup returns CDR1 MNHEY and CDR2 SVGAGI. This CDR3 is built from 12 residues. The CDR3 nucleotides are TGTGCCAGTCGACAGGGAAACTACGAGCAGTACTTC. It codes for CASRQGNYEQYF.

The V gene is TRBV6-5, the J gene TRBJ2-4; 8 nucleotides agree with TRBD1. This CDR3 is built from 12 residues. Germline lookup yields CDR1 MNHEY and CDR2 SVGAGI. The V and J ends lost 4 bases and 8 bases, in that order; junction bases with no gene match: 1. The CDR3 region has the DNA TGTGCCAGCAGTTCGACAGGGGACATTCAGTACTTC. Translating gives CASSSTGDIQYF.

This clone was seen a handful of times. This chain links TRBV29-1 with TRBJ2-3; 12 bases are shared with TRBD2. The V segment lost 6 bases and the J segment 1 base; nucleotides outside the gene matches: 5. The V gene's germline CDR1 is SQVTM and CDR2 ANQGSEA. The CDR3 is 15 amino acids. CDR3 nucleotides: TGCAGCGTCGCCGGACTAGCGGGACGCACAGATACGCAGTATTTT. Its protein product is CSVAGLAGRTDTQYF.

The CDR3 protein is CASSKTVSYEQYF. Written as DNA, the CDR3 is TGCGCCAGCAGTAAGACAGTCTCCTACGAGCAGTACTTC. J is TRBJ2-7 and V is TRBV10-2; possibly TRBD1 for D (5 bases). The CDR3 runs 13 residues. Germline V gene lookup returns CDR1 WSHSY and CDR2 SAAADI. Deletions cut 5 bases from V and 0 bases from J, with 8 bases between.

The chain is built from TRBV12-3 or TRBV12-4 and TRBJ1-5; D gene unclear. Trimming shortened V by 2 bases and J by 5 bases, and 7 bases separated the two germline ends. The CDR3 has 13 residues. The CDR3 reads CASSLSGYQPQHF. The CDR3, as DNA: TGTGCCAGCAGTTTATCGGGATATCAGCCCCAGCATTTT.